Shown below are 16 T cell receptor beta chains from a single sample sequenced in a study of CXCR3-negative and CXCR3-positive naive CD8 T cells. The TRB libraries of cDNA were built by UMI-labeled 5' RACE. No DNA is given; TCRdb re-called the 5' RACE reads and lists each CDR3 protein once. Its clone listing holds about 130,000 distinct CDR3 sequences. Material for sequencing was naive CXCR3- CD8+ T cells from blood. Subset: CD45RO-CCR7+CD27+CD95- naive CD8+ T cells lacking CXCR3 (TNR3-). The receptor source for this set is a human donor in good health. Some clones in this sample may be carry-over from other donors' samples.

The CDR3 region is CASSFNPWGAGRDEQYF. The chain has TRBV28 and TRBJ2-7; without DNA, the TCRdb call of TRBD1 cannot be checked. From germline, CDR1 is MDHEN and CDR2 SYDVKM. This CDR3 is 17 amino acids long.

J is TRBJ2-2 and V is TRBV12-3 or TRBV12-4; as DNA is missing, the TRBD1 call by TCRdb cannot be tested. The CDR3 is made up of 15 amino acids. CDR3 sequence reads: CASSLAGGVTGELFF.

The chain has TRBV28 and TRBJ2-3; TCRdb names TRBD2, which stays unverified in the absence of DNA. Germline CDR1 reads MDHEN; CDR2 reads SYDVKM. This CDR3 spans 16 amino acids. The CDR3 sequence is CASRTERGTSTDTQYF.

The chain is built from TRBV5-1 and TRBJ1-1; TCRdb picks TRBD1, but there is no DNA to check that call. Looked up from germline, CDR1 is SGHRS and CDR2 is YFSETQ. The CDR3 sequence is 13 residues long. The CDR3 here is CASSRDRLDEAFF. The full variable domain, its missing parts supplied by reference TRBV5-1 and TRBJ1-1, is KAGVTQTPRYLIKTRGQQVTLSCSPISGHRSVSWYQQTPGQGLQFLFEYFSETQRNKGNFPGRFSGRQFSNSRSEMNVSTLELGDSALYLCASSRDRLDEAFFGQGTRLTVV.

This chain links TRBV6-4 with TRBJ2-3; no DNA is available, so the TRBD1 call from TCRdb remains unchecked. CDR3 length equals 14 residues. The germline V gene encodes CDR1 MRHNA and CDR2 SNTAGT. CDR3 amino acids: CASSEGESTDTQYF.

The genes are TRBV4-1 and TRBJ1-5; the TCRdb D gene call, TRBD1, has no DNA to confirm it. This CDR3 contains 15 residues. The V gene's germline CDR1 is MGHRA and CDR2 YSYEKL. The CDR3 region is CASSQMRGRDQPQHF.

The rearrangement joins TRBV29-1 to TRBJ2-7; the TCRdb call, TRBD1, lacks DNA for checking. The V gene's germline CDR1 is SQVTM and CDR2 ANQGSEA. There are 15 residues in the CDR3. The CDR3 sequence is CSVEDLTGVYYEQYF.

This chain joins TRBV29-1 and TRBJ2-5; TCRdb lists TRBD1, though no DNA is available to test this call. Germline V gene lookup returns CDR1 SQVTM and CDR2 ANQGSEA. CDR3 length: 15 amino acids. This chain's CDR3 is CSALGEGALQETQYF.

CDR3 sequence: CASGPGRDHEQYF. This chain joins TRBV7-9 and TRBJ2-7; TCRdb picks TRBD1, but there is no DNA to check that call. The CDR3 is made up of 13 amino acids. Per the germline V gene, CDR1 is SEHNR and CDR2 is FQNEAQ (reference sequence).

The chain recombines TRBV7-9 with TRBJ1-1; no DNA is available, so the TRBD1 call from TCRdb remains unchecked. The germline V gene encodes CDR1 SEHNR and CDR2 FQNEAQ (reference sequence). The CDR3 spans 14 residues. This chain's CDR3 is CASSFPGGNTEAFF.

CDR3: CASSLQGGETQYF. V usage is TRBV28 and J usage is TRBJ2-5; absent DNA, TCRdb's TRBD2 call cannot be checked. The germline CDR1 and CDR2 sequences are MDHEN and SYDVKM. The CDR3 consists of 13 residues.

The chain uses TRBV4-1 and TRBJ2-7; TCRdb outputs TRBD1, but without DNA this stays unchecked. Germline V lookup: CDR1 MGHRA, CDR2 YSYEKL. The CDR3 contains 16 residues. The CDR3 region is CASSQDLNERLYEQYF.

V gene TRBV20-1 combines with J gene TRBJ2-2. The germline V gene has CDR1 DFQATT and CDR2 SNEGSKA (reference sequence). There are 12 residues in the CDR3. CDR3 protein: CSARVGFGELFF.

This chain joins TRBV27 and TRBJ2-1; TCRdb picks TRBD2, but there is no DNA to check that call. The CDR3 is made up of 14 amino acids. Germline loops: CDR1 MNHEY, CDR2 SMNVEV (reference sequence). The CDR3 here is CASSLGPWYNEQFF.

The chain is built from TRBV4-2 and TRBJ2-2; TCRdb gives TRBD2 as the D gene, but with no DNA this cannot be confirmed. Germline values: CDR1 LGHNA, CDR2 YNFKEQ. The CDR3 contains 18 residues. The CDR3 region is CASSQGLTSGLNTGELFF.

This chain joins TRBV27 and TRBJ2-7; lacking DNA, the TRBD1 call made by TCRdb goes unchecked. CDR3 size: 14 residues. Germline loops: CDR1 MNHEY, CDR2 SMNVEV (reference sequence). The CDR3 here is CASSFRDTAYAQYF.